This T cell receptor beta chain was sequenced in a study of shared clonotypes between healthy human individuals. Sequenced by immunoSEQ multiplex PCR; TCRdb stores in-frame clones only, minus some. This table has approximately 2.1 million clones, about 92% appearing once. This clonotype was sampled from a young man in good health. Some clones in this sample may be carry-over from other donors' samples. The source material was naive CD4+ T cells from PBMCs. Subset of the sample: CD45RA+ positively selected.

CDR3 protein: CASSTPGQGREQYF. The CDR3 nucleotides read TGCGCCAGCAGCACACCGGGACAGGGGAGGGAGCAGTACTTC. The chain couples TRBV4-1 to TRBJ2-7, with TRBD1 matching over 10 bases. Germline V CDR1 and CDR2: MGHRA, YSYEKL. V gave up 5 bases and J gave up 7 bases; unmatched junction bases: 8. The CDR3 is 14 residues long.